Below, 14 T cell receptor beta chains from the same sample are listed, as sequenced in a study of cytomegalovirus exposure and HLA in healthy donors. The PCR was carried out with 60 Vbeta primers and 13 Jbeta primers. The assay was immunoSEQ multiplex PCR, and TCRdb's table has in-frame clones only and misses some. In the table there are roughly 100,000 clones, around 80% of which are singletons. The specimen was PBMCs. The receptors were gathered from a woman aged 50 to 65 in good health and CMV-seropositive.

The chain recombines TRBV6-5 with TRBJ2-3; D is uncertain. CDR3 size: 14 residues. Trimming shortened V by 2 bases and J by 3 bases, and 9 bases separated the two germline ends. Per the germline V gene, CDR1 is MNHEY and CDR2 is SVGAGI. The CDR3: CASSYMTETDTQYF. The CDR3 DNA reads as TGTGCCAGCAGTTACATGACTGAGACAGATACGCAGTATTTT.

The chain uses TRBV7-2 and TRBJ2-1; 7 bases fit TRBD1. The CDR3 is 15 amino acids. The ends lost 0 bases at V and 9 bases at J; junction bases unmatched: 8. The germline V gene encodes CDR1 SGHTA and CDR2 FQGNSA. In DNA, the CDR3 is TGTGCCAGCAGCTTAGCCTTCGCAGGGGGTTTTGAGCAGTTCTTC. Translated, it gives CASSLAFAGGFEQFF.

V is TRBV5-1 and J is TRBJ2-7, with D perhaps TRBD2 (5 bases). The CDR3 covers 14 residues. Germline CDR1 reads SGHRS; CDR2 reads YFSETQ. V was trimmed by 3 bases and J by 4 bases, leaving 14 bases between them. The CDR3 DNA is TGCGCCAGCAGCTGGGGAGACCCTCGGTACGAGCAGTACTTC. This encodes CASSWGDPRYEQYF.

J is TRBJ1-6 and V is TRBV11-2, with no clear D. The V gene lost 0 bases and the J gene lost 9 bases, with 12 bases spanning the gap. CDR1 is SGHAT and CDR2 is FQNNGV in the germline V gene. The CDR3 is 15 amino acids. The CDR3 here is CASSLDSAGGSPLHF. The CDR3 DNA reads TGTGCCAGCAGCTTAGATAGCGCCGGAGGTTCACCCCTCCACTTT.

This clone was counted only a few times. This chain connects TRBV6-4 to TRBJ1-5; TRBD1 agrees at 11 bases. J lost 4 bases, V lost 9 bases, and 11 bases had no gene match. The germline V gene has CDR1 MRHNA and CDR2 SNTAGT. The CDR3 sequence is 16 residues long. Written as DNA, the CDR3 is TGTGCCAGTAACCGGGACAGGGGGGTAGGAAATCAGCCCCAGCATTTT. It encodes CASNRDRGVGNQPQHF.

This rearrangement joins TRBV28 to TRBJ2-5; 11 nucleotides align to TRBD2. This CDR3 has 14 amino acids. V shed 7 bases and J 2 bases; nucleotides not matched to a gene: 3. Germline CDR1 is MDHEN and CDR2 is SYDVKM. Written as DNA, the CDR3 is TGTGCCAGCACCTGGACTAGCGGGCAAGAGACCCAGTACTTC. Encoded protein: CASTWTSGQETQYF.

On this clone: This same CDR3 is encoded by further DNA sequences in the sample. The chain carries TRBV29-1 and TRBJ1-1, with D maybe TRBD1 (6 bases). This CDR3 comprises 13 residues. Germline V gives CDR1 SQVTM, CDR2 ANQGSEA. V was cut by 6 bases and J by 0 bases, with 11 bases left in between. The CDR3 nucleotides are TGCAGCGTCAGGGGACAATTGAACACTGAAGCTTTCTTT. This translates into CSVRGQLNTEAFF. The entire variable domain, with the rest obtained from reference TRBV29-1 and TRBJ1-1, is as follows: SAVISQKPSRDICQRGTSLTIQCQVDSQVTMMFWYRQQPGQSLTLIATANQGSEATYESGFVIDKFPISRPNLTFSTLTVSNMSPEDSSIYLCSVRGQLNTEAFFGQGTRLTVV.

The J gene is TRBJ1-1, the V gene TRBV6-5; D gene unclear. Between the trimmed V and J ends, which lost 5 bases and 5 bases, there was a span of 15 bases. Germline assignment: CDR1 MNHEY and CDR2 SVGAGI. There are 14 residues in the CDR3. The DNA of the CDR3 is TGTGCCAGCAGTGGACCGGGATTGAGAACTGAAGCTTTCTTT. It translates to CASSGPGLRTEAFF.

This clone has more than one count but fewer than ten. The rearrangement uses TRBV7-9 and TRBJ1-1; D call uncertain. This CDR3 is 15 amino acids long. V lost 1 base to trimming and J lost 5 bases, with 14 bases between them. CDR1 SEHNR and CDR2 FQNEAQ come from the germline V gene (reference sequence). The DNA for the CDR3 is TGTGCCAGCAGCTTAGGAGGTTTGGGAGGAACTGAAGCTTTCTTT. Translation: CASSLGGLGGTEAFF. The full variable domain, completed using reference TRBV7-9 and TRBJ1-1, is DTGVSQNPRHKITKRGQNVTFRCDPISEHNRLYWYRQTLGQGPEFLTYFQNEAQLEKSRLLSDRFSAERPKGSFSTLEIQRTEQGDSAMYLCASSLGGLGGTEAFFGQGTRLTVV.

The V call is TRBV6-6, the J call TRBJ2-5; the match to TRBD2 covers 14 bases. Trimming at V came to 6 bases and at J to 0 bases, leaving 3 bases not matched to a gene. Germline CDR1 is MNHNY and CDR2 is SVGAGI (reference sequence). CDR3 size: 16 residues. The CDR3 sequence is CASRRLAGGNQETQYF. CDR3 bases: TGTGCCAGCAGGAGACTAGCGGGGGGGAACCAAGAGACCCAGTACTTC.

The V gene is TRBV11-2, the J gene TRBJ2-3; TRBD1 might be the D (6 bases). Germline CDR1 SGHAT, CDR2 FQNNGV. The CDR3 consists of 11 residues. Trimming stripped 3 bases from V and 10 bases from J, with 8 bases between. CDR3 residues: CASSLDSPQYF. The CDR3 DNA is TGTGCCAGCAGCTTGGACAGTCCGCAGTATTTT.

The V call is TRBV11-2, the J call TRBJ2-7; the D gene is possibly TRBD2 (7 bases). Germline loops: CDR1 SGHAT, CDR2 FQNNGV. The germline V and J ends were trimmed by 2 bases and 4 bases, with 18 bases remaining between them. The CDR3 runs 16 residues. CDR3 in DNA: TGTGCCAGCAGCTTATATTTTGTGGGGGGGGCATACGAGCAGTACTTC. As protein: CASSLYFVGGAYEQYF.

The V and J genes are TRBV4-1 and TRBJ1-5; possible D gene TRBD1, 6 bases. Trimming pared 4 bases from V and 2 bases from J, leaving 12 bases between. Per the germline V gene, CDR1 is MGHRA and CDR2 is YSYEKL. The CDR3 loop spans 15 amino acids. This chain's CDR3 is CASSLTGNGNQPQHF. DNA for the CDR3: TGCGCCAGCAGCCTTACAGGGAACGGCAATCAGCCCCAGCATTTT.

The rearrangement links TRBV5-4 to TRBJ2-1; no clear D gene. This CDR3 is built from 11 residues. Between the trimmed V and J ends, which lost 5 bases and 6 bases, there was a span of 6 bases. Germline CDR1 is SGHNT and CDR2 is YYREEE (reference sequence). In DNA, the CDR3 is TGTGCCAGCAGTTCTTTCAATGAGCAGTTCTTC. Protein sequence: CASSSFNEQFF.